The T cell receptor beta chain described here comes from a study of shared clonotypes between healthy human individuals. V lost 5 bases and J lost 4; bases outside the gene matches: 1. Germline assignment: CDR1 MNHEY and CDR2 SVGAGI. This CDR3 contains 14 residues. Cells designated naive CD8 were CD45RO-negative and were positively selected for CCR7, with terminally differentiated effector memory CD45RA+ cells excluded. Method: immunoSEQ multiplex PCR; TCRdb's copy keeps in-frame clones and lacks some. The table has about 2 million clones, 85% to 95% seen once; the top ten hold 0.85% to 1.2%. The TCR originated in a man younger than 35 in good health. Sequences were obtained from naive CD8+ T cells sorted from blood. V and J are TRBV6-5 and TRBJ2-6; 8 nucleotides match TRBD2. The CDR3 spells CASSPGGGANVLTF. CDR3 DNA: TGTGCCAGCAGTCCGGGAGGGGGGGCCAACGTCCTGACTTTC.